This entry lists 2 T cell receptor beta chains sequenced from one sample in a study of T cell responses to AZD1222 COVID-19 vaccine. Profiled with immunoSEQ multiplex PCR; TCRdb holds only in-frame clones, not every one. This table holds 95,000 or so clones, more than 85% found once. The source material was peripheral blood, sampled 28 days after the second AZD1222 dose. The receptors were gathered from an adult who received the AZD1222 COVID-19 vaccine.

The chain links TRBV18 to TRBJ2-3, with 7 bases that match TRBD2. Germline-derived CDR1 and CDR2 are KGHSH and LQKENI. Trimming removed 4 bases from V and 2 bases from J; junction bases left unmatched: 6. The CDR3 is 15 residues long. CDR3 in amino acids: CASSRSSGNTDTQYF. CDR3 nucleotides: TGTGCCAGCTCACGATCGAGCGGGAACACAGATACGCAGTATTTT.

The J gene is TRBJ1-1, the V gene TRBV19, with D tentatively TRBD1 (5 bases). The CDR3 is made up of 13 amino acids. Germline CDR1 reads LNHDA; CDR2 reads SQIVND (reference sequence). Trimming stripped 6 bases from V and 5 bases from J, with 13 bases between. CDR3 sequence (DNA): TGTGCCAGTAGGGCAGGGCTTTGGACTGAAGCTTTCTTT. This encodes CASRAGLWTEAFF.